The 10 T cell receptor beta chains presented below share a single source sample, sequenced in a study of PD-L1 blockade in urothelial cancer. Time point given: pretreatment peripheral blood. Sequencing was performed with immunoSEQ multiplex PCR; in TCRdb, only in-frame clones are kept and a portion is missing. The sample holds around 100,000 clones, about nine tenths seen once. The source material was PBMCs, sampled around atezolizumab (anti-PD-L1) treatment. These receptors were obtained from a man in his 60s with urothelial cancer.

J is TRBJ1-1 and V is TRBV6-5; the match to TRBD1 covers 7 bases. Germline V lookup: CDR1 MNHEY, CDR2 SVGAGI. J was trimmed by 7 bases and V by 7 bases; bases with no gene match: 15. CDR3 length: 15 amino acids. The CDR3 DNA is TGTGCCAGCACAGGACGGACAGGAGAGTTGGATGAAGCTTTCTTT. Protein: CASTGRTGELDEAFF.

Written as DNA, the CDR3 is TGTGCCAGCAGTTTAGGACAGAGAAGCACAGATACGCAGTATTTT. The encoded protein is CASSLGQRSTDTQYF. The gene calls are TRBV28 and TRBJ2-3; a possible D gene is TRBD1 (6 bases). With 2 bases removed from V and 0 bases from J, the gap between germline ends came to 9 bases. CDR3 size: 15 residues. The germline V gene has CDR1 MDHEN and CDR2 SYDVKM.

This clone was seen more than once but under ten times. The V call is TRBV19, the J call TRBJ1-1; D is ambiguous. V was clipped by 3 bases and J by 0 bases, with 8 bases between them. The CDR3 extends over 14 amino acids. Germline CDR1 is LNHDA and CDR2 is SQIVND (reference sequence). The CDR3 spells CASSIAVLNTEAFF. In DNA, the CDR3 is TGTGCCAGTAGTATCGCAGTCTTGAACACTGAAGCTTTCTTT. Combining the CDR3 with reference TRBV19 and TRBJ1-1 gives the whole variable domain DGGITQSPKYLFRKEGQNVTLSCEQNLNHDAMYWYRQDPGQGLRLIYYSQIVNDFQKGDIAEGYSVSREKKESFPLTVTSAQKNPTAFYLCASSIAVLNTEAFFGQGTRLTVV.

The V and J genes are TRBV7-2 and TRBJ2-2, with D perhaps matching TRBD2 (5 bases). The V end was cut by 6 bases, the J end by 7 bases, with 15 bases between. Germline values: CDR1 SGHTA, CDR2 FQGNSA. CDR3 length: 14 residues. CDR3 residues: CASSVSSSSGELFF. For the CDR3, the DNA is TGTGCCAGCAGTGTTAGTTCTAGCAGCGGGGAGCTGTTTTTT.

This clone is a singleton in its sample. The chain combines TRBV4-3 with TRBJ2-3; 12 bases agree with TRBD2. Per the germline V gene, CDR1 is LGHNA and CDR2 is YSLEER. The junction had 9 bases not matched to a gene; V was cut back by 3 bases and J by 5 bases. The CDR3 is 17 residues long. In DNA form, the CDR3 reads TGCGCCAGCAGCCATCGCCTAGCGGGGGGGCTCAAAGATACGCAGTATTTT. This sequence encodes CASSHRLAGGLKDTQYF.

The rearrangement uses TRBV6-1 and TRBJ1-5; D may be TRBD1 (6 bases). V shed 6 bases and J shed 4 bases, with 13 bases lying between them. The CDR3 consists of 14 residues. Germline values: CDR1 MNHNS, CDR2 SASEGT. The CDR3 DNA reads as TGTGCCAGCAGGGCAGGACAGCCGAATCAGCCCCAGCATTTT. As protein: CASRAGQPNQPQHF.

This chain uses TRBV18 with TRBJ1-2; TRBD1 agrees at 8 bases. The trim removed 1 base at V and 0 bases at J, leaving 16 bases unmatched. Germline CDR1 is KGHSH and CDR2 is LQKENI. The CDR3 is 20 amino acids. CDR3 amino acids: CASSPLRGTGDKRSNYGYTF. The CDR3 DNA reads TGTGCCAGCTCACCACTTAGGGGGACAGGCGACAAGAGATCTAACTATGGCTACACCTTC.

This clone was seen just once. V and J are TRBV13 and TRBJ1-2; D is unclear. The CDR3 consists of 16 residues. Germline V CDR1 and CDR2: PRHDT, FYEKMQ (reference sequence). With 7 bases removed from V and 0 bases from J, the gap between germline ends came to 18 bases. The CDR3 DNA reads TGTGCCAGCACCCTACTGGGCAGTGAAGCTAACTATGGCTACACCTTC. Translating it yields CASTLLGSEANYGYTF.

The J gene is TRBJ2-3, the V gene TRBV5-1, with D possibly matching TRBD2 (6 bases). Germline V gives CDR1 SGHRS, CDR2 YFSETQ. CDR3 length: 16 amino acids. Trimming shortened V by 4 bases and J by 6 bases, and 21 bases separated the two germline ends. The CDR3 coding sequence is TGCGCCAGCAGCGCGGGACCAAATCTTGTCAGGGATACGCAGTATTTT. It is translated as CASSAGPNLVRDTQYF.

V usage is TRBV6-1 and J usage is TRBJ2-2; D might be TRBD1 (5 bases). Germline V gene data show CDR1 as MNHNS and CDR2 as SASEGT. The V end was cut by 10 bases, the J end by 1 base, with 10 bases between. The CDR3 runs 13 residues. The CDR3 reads CATQDRNTGELFF. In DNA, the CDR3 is TGTGCCACCCAAGACAGGAACACCGGGGAGCTGTTTTTT.